The subject of this entry is one T cell receptor beta chain. Its antigen remains unidentified. The PCR contained 60 Vbeta and 13 Jbeta primers. Clones were read by immunoSEQ multiplex PCR, and TCRdb kept only the in-frame ones, dropping some. The sample consists of 100,000 to 150,000 clones, approximately 87% of them appearing once. The sample belongs to a study of cytomegalovirus exposure and HLA in healthy donors. Findings of the study overall: TCR beta chains numbering some 160 were designated cytomegalovirus-associated. Some segments of the V type, notably TRBV6-2 and TRBV6-3, were excluded as indistinguishable. Analysis was carried out at a later point, and it linked a missense DCLRE1C variant to TCR beta V- and J-gene trimming.

The CDR3 totals 14 residues. In germline, CDR1 is MDHEN, CDR2 SYDVKM. V lost 4 bases, J lost 0 bases, and 9 bases lay in between. Although they were nominally healthy when sampled, donors likely had unrecorded immune exposures. The chain uses TRBV28 and TRBJ1-1; maybe TRBD1 (6 bases). The receptor's source is a woman under 40 in good health and CMV-seronegative. The sample consisted of PBMCs. The CDR3 region has the DNA TGTGCCAGCAGTTCGACAGGCATGAACACTGAAGCTTTCTTT. It yields the protein CASSSTGMNTEAFF.